This T cell receptor beta chain emerged from a study of Graves' ophthalmopathy and Graves' hyperthyroidism. The CDR3 contains 13 residues. V shed 0 bases and J shed 8 bases, with 10 bases lying between them. Findings and caveats of the study: The majority of expanded thyroid clonotypes above 0.001 frequency also occurred in blood.

As the template, RNA transcripts were used to amplify TCR beta CDR3 regions. HTBI-primed first-round RT-PCR preceded second-round multiplex PCR. Using its own MiXCR run on the multiplex PCR reads, TCRdb lists one record per CDR3 protein. In the table there are hundreds of thousands of distinct CDR3 sequences, under 25% of which are singletons. Concerning this clonotype: No antigen is known for it.

The clonotype was recovered from a woman under 30 with stable Graves' hyperthyroidism. The material sequenced was peripheral blood. This chain joins TRBV12-3 or TRBV12-4 and TRBJ1-2; no definite D call. The CDR3 nucleotides read TGTGCCAGCAGTTTAGCGATATTATACGGCTACACCTTC. Protein: CASSLAILYGYTF.